The clone carrying this TCR beta chain appeared a few times. Its specificity is not known. Germline and junction disagree at one end, which may indicate a read error. This CDR3 spans 14 amino acids. The germline CDR1 and CDR2 sequences are ENHRY and SYGVKD. The data were taken from a study of CD8 T cells in ankylosing spondylitis. Points from the study as a whole: Made up of eight highly homologous variants, a TCR beta motif appeared characteristic of ankylosing spondylitis blood. Significant enrichment of disease-linked clones was reported in matched ankylosing spondylitis synovial fluid.

TCRdb passed the 5' RACE reads through MiXCR, listing each CDR3 protein once. In the table there are some 840,000 distinct CDR3 sequences, about 11% of which are singletons. The sequencing input was blood, either unsorted or a sorted T cell fraction (not recorded which). This chain connects TRBV10-3 to TRBJ2-3; D is perhaps TRBD2 (6 bases). This receptor was obtained from a male donor with ankylosing spondylitis. CDR3 sequence reads: CAINEIAGTDTQYF. The DNA for the CDR3 is TGTGCCATCAATGAGATAGCGGGCACAGATACGCAGTATTTT.